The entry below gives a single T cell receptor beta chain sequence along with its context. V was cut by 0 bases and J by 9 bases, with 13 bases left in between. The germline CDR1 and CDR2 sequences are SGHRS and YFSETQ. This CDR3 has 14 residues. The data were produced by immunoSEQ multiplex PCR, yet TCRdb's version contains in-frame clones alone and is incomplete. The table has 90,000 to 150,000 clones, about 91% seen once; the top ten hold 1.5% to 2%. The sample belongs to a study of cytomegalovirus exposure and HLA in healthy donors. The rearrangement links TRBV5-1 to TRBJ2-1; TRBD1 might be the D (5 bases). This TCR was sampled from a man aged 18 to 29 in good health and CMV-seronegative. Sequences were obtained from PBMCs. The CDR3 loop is CASSLGQGKGEQFF. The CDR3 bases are TGCGCCAGCAGCTTGGGGCAGGGAAAGGGTGAGCAGTTCTTC.